A selection of T cell receptor beta chains follows, all from one sample in a study of shared clonotypes between healthy human individuals. Generated by immunoSEQ multiplex PCR, the TCRdb table keeps only in-frame clones and is missing some. The table records about 680,000 clones, just over 90% of them present only once. Sample: naive CD8+ T cells sorted from blood. These receptors were taken from a man aged 25 to 45 in good health. The CDR3 runs from the conserved cysteine through the conserved F or W.

cdr3_length | v_call | cdr3_aa
15 | TRBV28 | CASSSEGGKGEKLFF
14 | TRBV27 | CASGQGVGNTEAFF
15 | TRBV27 | CASSLDGGAWTEAFF
15 | TRBV6-6 | CASSYSAGEAYEQYF
16 | TRBV7-2 | CASSSPPSGSAETQYF
12 | TRBV5-4 | CASSLGQNEQYF
15 | TRBV19 | CASSEGQVTGETQYF
15 | TRBV5-6 | CASSSLDRGYNEQFF
15 | TRBV19 | CASRTWASGSHEQYF
15 | TRBV5-1 | CASSSRTTGTDTQYF
15 | TRBV6-5 | CASSYLAGGLETQYF
13 | TRBV7-3 | CASSFQGSTEAFF
16 | TRBV6-6 | CASSYSISGSSYEQYF
15 | TRBV7-9 | CASSFLAGAYNEQFF
20 | TRBV28 | CASELGISVQANPSAIEQFF
16 | TRBV11-2 | CASSPRPVLMNTEAFF
13 | TRBV29-1 | CSVMTSGWNEQYF
14 | TRBV27 | CASSVAGEGNEQFF
11 | TRBV20-1 | CSARGSNEQFF
12 | TRBV11-2 | CASSWRLDEQFF
16 | TRBV10-1 | CASSDGQGPYTDTQYF
14 | TRBV27 | CASSQGQGDQPQHF
15 | TRBV11-2 | CASSLDSYLSNEQFF
14 | TRBV27 | CASSPLDSNYGYTF
15 | TRBV19 | CASSWTGVVTDTQYF
12 | TRBV19 | CASSIGSTEAFF
16 | TRBV7-9 | CASSLYISGRPNEQFF
12 | TRBV27 | CASSLGTGELFF
16 | TRBV7-9 | CASSPPTGGDYNEQFF
14 | TRBV15 | CATSRDHGDNEQFF
13 | TRBV28 | CASSFYLGETQYF
15 | TRBV4-1 | CASSRLAETAYEQYF
11 | TRBV19 | CASSMSTEAFF
11 | TRBV21-1 | CASGFLYEQYF
16 | TRBV18 | CASSPPGLAGENEQFF
15 | TRBV2 | CASSEVVSSYNEQFF
13 | TRBV4-3 | CASSPRLPGELFF
14 | TRBV2 | CASRAPGPMGKLFF
15 | TRBV9 | CASSVSGREGSEQYF
14 | TRBV7-9 | CASSLSGRSYEQYF